There are many counts of the clone carrying this T cell receptor (beta chain). Its antigen is still unknown. The data are from a study of CD8 T cells in ankylosing spondylitis. Study outcomes and limitations: A motif in TCR beta, a set of 8 or 9 highly homologous variants, appeared characteristic of ankylosing spondylitis blood.

The CDR3 extends over 18 amino acids. V was clipped by 5 bases and J by 2 bases, with 23 bases between them. It was by quantitative 5'-RACE with molecular barcodes that TCR beta libraries were made. Using its own MiXCR run on the 5' RACE reads, TCRdb lists one record per CDR3 protein. Here the sample spans fewer than 200,000 distinct CDR3 sequences, 18% being singletons. The sequence was obtained from a male donor between 5 and 29 years old with ankylosing spondylitis or in good health (not recorded which). The J gene is TRBJ2-3, the V gene TRBV12-3 or TRBV12-4, with a possible D match to TRBD2 (6 bases). The sequenced material came from blood, either unsorted or a sorted T cell fraction (not recorded which). The CDR3 region is CASSPPMNWEANTDTQYF. Here the CDR3 DNA reads TGTGCCAGCAGTCCCCCCATGAACTGGGAGGCCAACACAGATACGCAGTATTTT.